This T cell receptor (beta chain) appears in the sequencing data of a study of blood T cells in healthy people across ages. Whole-study results and caveats: CMV infection status of these donors was not known.

A second PCR of 7 to 11 cycles used a sample-barcoded 5' primer and a J-beta primer mix. TCRdb reprocessed the 5' RACE reads via MiXCR and lists one record per CDR3 protein. Of 780,000 or so distinct CDR3 sequences listed, 50% to 65% were seen once; the top ten hold about two fifths. Every donor provided around 10 milliliters of peripheral blood. They isolated at least 6.5 million PBMCs from each sample. CDR3 length: 16 amino acids. From germline, CDR1 is MNHEY and CDR2 SMNVEV (reference sequence). Note on this clonotype: Its antigen remains unknown. A junction boundary mismatches the germline segment, possibly from a read error.

The sequence derives from a man aged 80 or over in good health. The sample comprised blood. V and J are TRBV27 and TRBJ2-4, with 14 bases aligning to TRBD2. The J call is in doubt because the DNA end fits TRBJ2-7 better. CDR3 DNA sequence: TGTACCAGCAGTTTACGGCCGGGACTAGCGGGGGACGAGCAGTACTTC. Translated, it gives CTSSLRPGLAGDEQYF.